This note documents a single T cell receptor beta chain sequence. There is no known antigen for this receptor. No base-level quality is on record; no much larger clone is a single base apart. These data originate in a study of blood T cell repertoires in COVID-19 (TCRdb year 2020). Broadly, across the study: The collaborator samples originated in the United States, Italy and Spain and spanned the acute and convalescent phases of COVID-19. Deeply sampled blood TCRbeta repertoires from subjects exposed to, actively infected with, or recovered from COVID-19 were included in the dataset. The repertoires were released in a freely available public database meant as a resource for research on the immune response to SARS-CoV-2. The samples were drawn from the first 160 participants of the ongoing ImmuneRACE study and from 950 to 1,500 subjects provided by 6 global collaborators. The prospective study material was composed of cDNA or gDNA derived from T cells, B-cell-depleted T cells, or PBMCs. HLA class I and class II types, where available, came from metadata supplied by the sample provider rather than from assay-based typing. A de-identified subject ID, COVID-19 status, age in years and sex were almost always included in the sample metadata. General findings and caveats noted by the study authors: The quantity of clinical and demographic metadata differed by source and by participant and was supplied without curation.

The CDR3 has 12 amino acids, counting the end cysteine and phenylalanine. Solely the CDR3 DNA is kept, with 36 bases framed from the first base. From V the trimming removes 11 bases and from J it removes 3 bases, while the gene matches leave 6 bases of the junction unaccounted for. The germline V gene (reference sequence) yields LGHDT for CDR1 and YNNKEL for CDR2. The immunoSEQ Assay, a bias-controlled multiplex PCR, was used to amplify TCRbeta CDR3 regions from genomic DNA. The original pipeline was this. Within the assay, amplification of reference gene primers was used to estimate how many nucleated cells each sample contained. To quantify the absolute abundance of each unique TCRbeta CDR3 rearrangement, sequence reads were collapsed and filtered. For each sample, productive Simpson clonality was calculated as the square root of Simpson's diversity index across productive rearrangements. Imported from immuneACCESS, the table was reduced by TCRdb to in-frame sequences with V and J called. These copies leave out some clones; in studies compared against another copy, an unresolved V gene accounts for under half, and the cause of the remainder is not known. The DNA gave D and trimming, while V, J and clone size come from that table. This sample comprises more than 200,000 clones, roughly 83% of them detected only once. The top ten hold just over 2.5% of the sample.

Each collaborating institution followed its own protocols to collect whole blood in K2EDTA tubes. For TCRbeta analysis, collaborators shipped samples in one of three forms: frozen whole blood, isolated PBMCs, or DNA extracted from either of those sample types. This sequence uses TRBV3-1 (or the pseudogene TRBV3-2) and TRBJ2-7; 8 junctional bases match TRBD2. This clonotype was sampled from a woman aged 70 to 79 with active or convalescent COVID-19. Sequencing used peripheral blood. The base sequence is TGTGCCGTGCGGAGCGGGAGCTACGAGCAGTACTTC. Translated, this is CAVRSGSYEQYF.